The following is a T cell receptor (beta chain) sequence with its context. This entry is derived from a study of control samples from healthy donors and cancer patients. Germline CDR1 SQVTM, CDR2 ANQGSEA. The junction had 10 bases not matched to a gene; V was cut back by 7 bases and J by 5 bases. This CDR3 has 13 residues. Here immunoSEQ multiplex PCR was the method, and the copy in TCRdb shows in-frame clones only, minus some. This table has some 120,000 clones, 87% appearing once. The chain is built from TRBV29-1 and TRBJ1-1; 7 bases agree with TRBD1. This sequence originates from a man aged 35-49 years in good health. Sample: blood. CDR3 coding DNA: TGCAGCGGTAACGACAGGGTTAATACTGAAGCTTTCTTT. Protein: CSGNDRVNTEAFF.